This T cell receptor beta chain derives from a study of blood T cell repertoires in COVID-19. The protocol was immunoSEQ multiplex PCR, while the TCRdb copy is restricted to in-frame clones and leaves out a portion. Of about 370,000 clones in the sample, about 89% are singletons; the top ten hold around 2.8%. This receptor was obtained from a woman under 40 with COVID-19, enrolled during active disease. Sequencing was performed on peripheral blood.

In DNA form, the CDR3 reads TGTGCCAGCACCATCAGGGAAAGGGGTAATGAAAAACTGTTTTTT. It encodes CASTIRERGNEKLFF. The rearrangement links TRBV7-9 to TRBJ1-4; tentative D call: TRBD1 (5 bases). The CDR3 is made up of 15 amino acids. Germline CDR1 SEHNR, CDR2 FQNEAQ (reference sequence). V lost 7 bases and J lost 4, with 16 bases in between.